A selection of T cell receptor beta chains follows, all from one sample in a study of beta chain features in type 1 diabetes. Method: immunoSEQ multiplex PCR; TCRdb's copy keeps in-frame clones and lacks some. There are around 300,000 clones in the sample; about 15% occur only once, and 0.015% to 0.017% lies in the top ten. The sequenced sample was naive CD4+ T cells from blood. The receptors were sampled from a man between 18 and 35 years old with type 1 diabetes. The CDR3 runs from the conserved cysteine through the conserved F or W. Each record gives: clone size, D gene, V gene, J gene, CDR3 DNA, CDR3 protein. D genes are given only for firm matches. Rows may omit the clone size; those that give it use once, few, many or a size class.

clone size: few; D gene: -; V gene: TRBV4-3; J gene: TRBJ2-3; CDR3 DNA: TGCGCCAGCAGCCAAGGCGGGACTAGCACAGATACGCAGTATTTT; CDR3 protein: CASSQGGTSTDTQYF
clone size: few; D gene: -; V gene: TRBV30; J gene: TRBJ1-1; CDR3 DNA: TGTGCCTGGAATCGGATTGCGGACACTGAAGCTTTCTTT; CDR3 protein: CAWNRIADTEAFF
clone size: few; D gene: -; V gene: TRBV19; J gene: TRBJ1-5; CDR3 DNA: TGTGCCAGTAGTATAGGTCAGGAACAGCCCCAGCATTTT; CDR3 protein: CASSIGQEQPQHF
clone size: -; D gene: TRBD1; V gene: TRBV5-5; J gene: TRBJ1-5; CDR3 DNA: TGTGCCAGCAGCTTGACGACAGGGAACCCTCAGCCCCAGCATTTT; CDR3 protein: CASSLTTGNPQPQHF
clone size: -; D gene: TRBD1; V gene: TRBV5-4; J gene: TRBJ2-5; CDR3 DNA: TGTGCCAGCAGCTTGCTAGGGGGCGAAACCGACCAAGACACCCAGTACTTC; CDR3 protein: CASSLLGGETDQDTQYF
clone size: -; D gene: TRBD2; V gene: TRBV7-2; J gene: TRBJ2-7; CDR3 DNA: TGTGCCAGCAGCTCGACGGGACTAGCGGGAGTGGGCGAGCAGTACTTC; CDR3 protein: CASSSTGLAGVGEQYF
clone size: -; D gene: TRBD2; V gene: TRBV4-1; J gene: TRBJ2-1; CDR3 DNA: TGCGCCAGCAGCCAAGTCGGGACTAGGGGTCACAATGAGCAGTTCTTC; CDR3 protein: CASSQVGTRGHNEQFF
clone size: many; D gene: -; V gene: TRBV15; J gene: TRBJ1-5; CDR3 DNA: TGTGCCACCAGCGGGCTACAGGGTGGTCAGCCCCAGCATTTT; CDR3 protein: CATSGLQGGQPQHF
clone size: -; D gene: TRBD2; V gene: TRBV7-2; J gene: TRBJ2-7; CDR3 DNA: TGTGCCAGCAGCTCGAGCGGGGGGTACTCCTACGAGCAGTACTTC; CDR3 protein: CASSSSGGYSYEQYF
clone size: -; D gene: TRBD1; V gene: TRBV7-2; J gene: TRBJ2-1; CDR3 DNA: TGTGCCAGCAGCTTAATTCCGGGCAGGGGGCTTTGGGAGCAGTTCTTC; CDR3 protein: CASSLIPGRGLWEQFF
clone size: few; D gene: -; V gene: TRBV30; J gene: TRBJ1-1; CDR3 DNA: TGTGCCTGGAGTGTACTAAGGAACACTGAAGCTTTCTTT; CDR3 protein: CAWSVLRNTEAFF
clone size: few; D gene: -; V gene: TRBV6-5; J gene: TRBJ1-1; CDR3 DNA: TGTGCCAGCAGAAGGGCCTTCCAGGGCCTCACTGAAGCTTTCTTT; CDR3 protein: CASRRAFQGLTEAFF
clone size: -; D gene: -; V gene: TRBV2; J gene: TRBJ2-7; CDR3 DNA: TGTGCCAGCAGGGGGCCACCGAGAATCTACGAGCAGTACTTC; CDR3 protein: CASRGPPRIYEQYF
clone size: few; D gene: -; V gene: TRBV19; J gene: TRBJ2-2; CDR3 DNA: TGTGCCAGTACCCACGGAGAGGGCACCGGGGAGCTGTTTTTT; CDR3 protein: CASTHGEGTGELFF
clone size: -; D gene: TRBD2; V gene: TRBV18; J gene: TRBJ2-3; CDR3 DNA: TGTGCCAGCTCACCTACTAGCGGGATCGGCACAGATACGCAGTATTTT; CDR3 protein: CASSPTSGIGTDTQYF
clone size: few; D gene: -; V gene: TRBV6-1; J gene: TRBJ1-4; CDR3 DNA: TGTGCCACCAGGGGACTATCGTACGCAGAAAAACTGTTTTTT; CDR3 protein: CATRGLSYAEKLFF
clone size: -; D gene: TRBD1; V gene: TRBV6-6; J gene: TRBJ2-3; CDR3 DNA: TGTGCCAGCTGGGGACAGGGGCCAGATACGCAGTATTTT; CDR3 protein: CASWGQGPDTQYF
clone size: few; D gene: -; V gene: TRBV4-3; J gene: TRBJ2-5; CDR3 DNA: TGCGCCAGCAGCCAAGATTACGGGACACAACAAGAGACCCAGTACTTC; CDR3 protein: CASSQDYGTQQETQYF
clone size: few; D gene: -; V gene: TRBV5-6; J gene: TRBJ2-3; CDR3 DNA: TGTGCCAGCAGCTTGCGTGGCAGATACACAGATACGCAGTATTTT; CDR3 protein: CASSLRGRYTDTQYF
clone size: once; D gene: -; V gene: TRBV6-5; J gene: TRBJ1-5; CDR3 DNA: TGTGCCAGCAGCTCTGCAGTCCTCAATCAGCCCCAGCATTTT; CDR3 protein: CASSSAVLNQPQHF
clone size: -; D gene: TRBD2; V gene: TRBV4-3; J gene: TRBJ2-1; CDR3 DNA: TGCGCCAGCAGCCATTTGACTAGCGGGGAGACCGATGAGCAGTTCTTC; CDR3 protein: CASSHLTSGETDEQFF
clone size: -; D gene: TRBD2; V gene: TRBV15; J gene: TRBJ2-7; CDR3 DNA: TGTGCCACCAGCAGAGAGGCTAGCGGGAGAGAGTACTTC; CDR3 protein: CATSREASGREYF
clone size: -; D gene: -; V gene: TRBV28; J gene: TRBJ1-1; CDR3 DNA: TGTGCCAGCACTTTCTCGAGGTGGGTGAACACTGAAGCTTTCTTT; CDR3 protein: CASTFSRWVNTEAFF
clone size: -; D gene: -; V gene: TRBV7-9; J gene: TRBJ2-3; CDR3 DNA: TGTGCCAGCATCAATCCAGGGGGGCCCCGGGGAGATACGCAGTATTTT; CDR3 protein: CASINPGGPRGDTQYF
clone size: -; D gene: -; V gene: TRBV5-4; J gene: TRBJ2-3; CDR3 DNA: TGTGCCAGCAGCTTGGCCGCGGGGCCCCCCACAGATACGCAGTATTTT; CDR3 protein: CASSLAAGPPTDTQYF
clone size: -; D gene: -; V gene: TRBV30; J gene: TRBJ1-1; CDR3 DNA: TGTGCCTGGAATGTTAGGGGTAAAGACACTGAAGCTTTCTTT; CDR3 protein: CAWNVRGKDTEAFF
clone size: -; D gene: -; V gene: TRBV29-1; J gene: TRBJ1-1; CDR3 DNA: TGCAGCGTCCTAGGGTTGGGGCCTACACGTGAAGCTTTCTTT; CDR3 protein: CSVLGLGPTREAFF
clone size: -; D gene: TRBD1; V gene: TRBV5-4; J gene: TRBJ1-4; CDR3 DNA: TGTGCCAGCAGCTCGTTCAAGGGGGCGGCTAATGAAAAACTGTTTTTT; CDR3 protein: CASSSFKGAANEKLFF
clone size: -; D gene: -; V gene: TRBV19; J gene: TRBJ2-7; CDR3 DNA: TGTGCCAGTAGTATTGTTGCCAGGGGCGAGCAGTACTTC; CDR3 protein: CASSIVARGEQYF
clone size: -; D gene: TRBD2; V gene: TRBV11-2; J gene: TRBJ2-1; CDR3 DNA: TGTGCCAGCAGCTCTCAGCGGGGCCAAGCCTACAATGAGCAGTTCTTC; CDR3 protein: CASSSQRGQAYNEQFF
clone size: few; D gene: TRBD1; V gene: TRBV7-9; J gene: TRBJ2-2; CDR3 DNA: TGTGCCAGCAGGGGATTCAGACAGGGGACCGGGGAGCTGTTTTTT; CDR3 protein: CASRGFRQGTGELFF
clone size: few; D gene: -; V gene: TRBV9; J gene: TRBJ2-7; CDR3 DNA: TGTGCCAGCAGCGTAGCCGGGCGGGGCGAGCAGTACTTC; CDR3 protein: CASSVAGRGEQYF
clone size: -; D gene: -; V gene: TRBV19; J gene: TRBJ1-2; CDR3 DNA: TGTGCCAGTACCCTATACCCAGGGAACTACTATGGCTACACCTTC; CDR3 protein: CASTLYPGNYYGYTF
clone size: few; D gene: -; V gene: TRBV27; J gene: TRBJ2-2; CDR3 DNA: TGTGCCAGCCCCCCCGTTAGCACCGGGGAGCTGTTTTTT; CDR3 protein: CASPPVSTGELFF
clone size: few; D gene: TRBD1; V gene: TRBV7-9; J gene: TRBJ2-5; CDR3 DNA: TGTGCCAGCAGCTTGTTGGGACAGCAAGAGACCCAGTACTTC; CDR3 protein: CASSLLGQQETQYF
clone size: -; D gene: -; V gene: TRBV28; J gene: TRBJ1-5; CDR3 DNA: TGTGCCAGCTCTAGGCCCGGGGGCAATCAGCCCCAGCATTTT; CDR3 protein: CASSRPGGNQPQHF
clone size: few; D gene: TRBD2; V gene: TRBV30; J gene: TRBJ2-5; CDR3 DNA: TGTGCCTGGAGTACTGGCGGGAGCTACTTGGAGACCCAGTACTTC; CDR3 protein: CAWSTGGSYLETQYF
clone size: -; D gene: -; V gene: TRBV7-9; J gene: TRBJ1-6; CDR3 DNA: TGTGCCAGCAGCTTACCGGCAGGGGAGGGTTCACCCCTCCACTTT; CDR3 protein: CASSLPAGEGSPLHF
clone size: few; D gene: TRBD2; V gene: TRBV28; J gene: TRBJ2-5; CDR3 DNA: TGTGCCAGCAGTCCCGCCGGGGCGGGAGGGCAAGAGACCCAGTACTTC; CDR3 protein: CASSPAGAGGQETQYF
clone size: -; D gene: TRBD2; V gene: TRBV5-1; J gene: TRBJ2-1; CDR3 DNA: TGCGCCAGCAGCGTGACTAGCGCCTCCTACAATGAGCAGTTCTTC; CDR3 protein: CASSVTSASYNEQFF
clone size: few; D gene: TRBD2; V gene: TRBV28; J gene: TRBJ2-7; CDR3 DNA: TGTGCCAGCAGTCCCGCGGGACTAGCGGAATACGAGCAGTACTTC; CDR3 protein: CASSPAGLAEYEQYF
clone size: few; D gene: TRBD2; V gene: TRBV30; J gene: TRBJ2-1; CDR3 DNA: TGTGCCTGGCGCCCTTTGGGCGGGAGGGGGTCCTACAATGAGCAGTTCTTC; CDR3 protein: CAWRPLGGRGSYNEQFF
clone size: few; D gene: -; V gene: TRBV4-3; J gene: TRBJ2-3; CDR3 DNA: TGCGCCAGCAGCCAAGTCCCCCGGGGAAATACAGATACGCAGTATTTT; CDR3 protein: CASSQVPRGNTDTQYF
clone size: -; D gene: -; V gene: TRBV21-1; J gene: TRBJ2-7; CDR3 DNA: TGTGCCAGCGAACCCTCGGGCTACGAGCAGTACTTC; CDR3 protein: CASEPSGYEQYF
clone size: -; D gene: -; V gene: TRBV11-2; J gene: TRBJ1-2; CDR3 DNA: TGTGCCAGCAGCTCCGTAAACTATGGCTACACCTTC; CDR3 protein: CASSSVNYGYTF
clone size: -; D gene: -; V gene: TRBV7-9; J gene: TRBJ2-3; CDR3 DNA: TGTGCCAGCAGCTTTCCAGGAGGGGATACGCAGTATTTT; CDR3 protein: CASSFPGGDTQYF
clone size: few; D gene: TRBD2; V gene: TRBV2; J gene: TRBJ2-3; CDR3 DNA: TGTGCCAGCAGTCCCCTCCTCAGTCGGGGGGGCTGGTTGGCAGATACGCAGTATTTT; CDR3 protein: CASSPLLSRGGWLADTQYF
clone size: -; D gene: TRBD1; V gene: TRBV19; J gene: TRBJ2-6; CDR3 DNA: TGTGCCAGTAGTATCCCCCCCGACAGGGGGTGGGCCAACGTCCTGACTTTC; CDR3 protein: CASSIPPDRGWANVLTF
clone size: -; D gene: TRBD1; V gene: TRBV6-5; J gene: TRBJ1-1; CDR3 DNA: TGTGCCAGCAGTTCCTGGACAGGGCCCACTGAAGCTTTCTTT; CDR3 protein: CASSSWTGPTEAFF
clone size: -; D gene: -; V gene: TRBV2; J gene: TRBJ2-5; CDR3 DNA: TGTGCCAGCAGGTCCGGAGGGTCGGAGACCCAGTACTTC; CDR3 protein: CASRSGGSETQYF
clone size: -; D gene: TRBD2; V gene: TRBV28; J gene: TRBJ2-5; CDR3 DNA: TGTGCCAGCAGTTTAAATCTAGCGGGAGTCCGAAGGGAGACCCAGTACTTC; CDR3 protein: CASSLNLAGVRRETQYF
clone size: -; D gene: -; V gene: TRBV2; J gene: TRBJ2-1; CDR3 DNA: TGTGCCAGCAGTGTCGGGAGCGGTGGGAATGAGCAGTTCTTC; CDR3 protein: CASSVGSGGNEQFF
clone size: -; D gene: -; V gene: TRBV7-9; J gene: TRBJ1-2; CDR3 DNA: TGTGCCAGCAGCTTGGGCAGGGGACGATCGGATGGCTACACCTTC; CDR3 protein: CASSLGRGRSDGYTF
clone size: -; D gene: -; V gene: TRBV9; J gene: TRBJ2-2; CDR3 DNA: TGTGCCAGCACCAAGGGGAGTCAGGGGACGAACACCGGGGAGCTGTTTTTT; CDR3 protein: CASTKGSQGTNTGELFF
clone size: few; D gene: TRBD1; V gene: TRBV7-2; J gene: TRBJ2-5; CDR3 DNA: TGTGCCAGCAGCCCGGACAGGGGCCTGGAGACCCAGTACTTC; CDR3 protein: CASSPDRGLETQYF
clone size: -; D gene: -; V gene: TRBV28; J gene: TRBJ1-1; CDR3 DNA: TGTGCCAGCAGGACACCGAACACTGAAGCTTTCTTT; CDR3 protein: CASRTPNTEAFF
clone size: -; D gene: -; V gene: TRBV29-1; J gene: TRBJ1-2; CDR3 DNA: TGCAGCGTTGGGAGCCGGGTCGTGGATGGCTACACCTTC; CDR3 protein: CSVGSRVVDGYTF
clone size: few; D gene: TRBD1; V gene: TRBV7-6; J gene: TRBJ2-1; CDR3 DNA: TGTGCCAGCAGCCCGGGGACAGGTGCCTCCTACAATGAGCAGTTCTTC; CDR3 protein: CASSPGTGASYNEQFF
clone size: -; D gene: TRBD1; V gene: TRBV29-1; J gene: TRBJ2-7; CDR3 DNA: TGCAGCGTTAGAGACAGGGGGTACGAGCAGTACTTC; CDR3 protein: CSVRDRGYEQYF